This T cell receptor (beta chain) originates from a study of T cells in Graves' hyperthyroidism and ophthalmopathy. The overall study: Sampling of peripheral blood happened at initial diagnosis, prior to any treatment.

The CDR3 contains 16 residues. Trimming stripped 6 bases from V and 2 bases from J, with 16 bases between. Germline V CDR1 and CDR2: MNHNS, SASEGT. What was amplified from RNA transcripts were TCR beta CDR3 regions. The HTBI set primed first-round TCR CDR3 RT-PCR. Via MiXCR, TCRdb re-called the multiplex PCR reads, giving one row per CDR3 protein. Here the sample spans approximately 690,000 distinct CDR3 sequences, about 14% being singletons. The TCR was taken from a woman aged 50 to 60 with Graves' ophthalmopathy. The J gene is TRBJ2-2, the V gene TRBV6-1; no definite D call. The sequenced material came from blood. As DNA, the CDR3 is TGTGCCAGCAGCCCCCCGCTCCCCTCCAACACCGGGGAGCTGTTTTTT. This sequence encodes CASSPPLPSNTGELFF.